This TCR beta chain originates from a study of T cell repertoires in cytomegalovirus infection. Looking at the study overall: Recently identified HLA-C-restricted and well-studied HLA-B-restricted CMV epitopes were used. Through public TCR beta signatures, both CMV infection and matching HLA type were indicated. The study's findings and limits: Carriers of CMV and the relevant HLA type were discriminated by public TCR beta frequency.

Notes on this clonotype: Its antigen is not identified.

CDR3 length: 16 residues. CDR1 is MNHEY, CDR2 SMNVEV, per germline (reference sequence). Trimming cost V 2 bases and J 6 bases, with 14 bases left between them. TCRdb independently ran MiXCR on the reads; one entry per CDR3 protein. The sample includes about 920,000 distinct CDR3 sequences, approximately 30% of them seen just once. The chain combines TRBV27 with TRBJ1-6; no reliable D call. This clonotype was obtained from a human donor in good health (CMV status not recorded). Some clones in this sample may be carry-over from other donors' samples. This specimen consisted of cultured CD8+ T cells from PBMCs, obtained from culture after CMV antigen stimulation. Written as DNA, the CDR3 is TGTGCCAGCAGTTTAGCCCGACAACCGACTAATTCACCCCTCCACTTT. Translated: CASSLARQPTNSPLHF.